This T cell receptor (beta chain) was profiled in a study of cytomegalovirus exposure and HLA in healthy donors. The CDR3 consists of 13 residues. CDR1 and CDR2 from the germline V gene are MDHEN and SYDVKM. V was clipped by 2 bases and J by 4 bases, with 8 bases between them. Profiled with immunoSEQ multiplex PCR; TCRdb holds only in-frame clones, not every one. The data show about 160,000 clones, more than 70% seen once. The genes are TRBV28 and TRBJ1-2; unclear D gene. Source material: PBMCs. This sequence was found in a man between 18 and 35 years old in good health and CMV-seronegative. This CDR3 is CASSLGRSYGYTF. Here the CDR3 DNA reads TGTGCCAGCAGTTTAGGGAGAAGCTATGGCTACACCTTC.